This entry features one T cell receptor (beta chain) sequence. Its antigen is currently unknown. V lost 2 bases and J lost 8, with 19 bases in between. Germline CDR1 is SGHTA and CDR2 is FQGTGA. The CDR3 spans 16 residues. The sample is drawn from a study of coeliac disease. Study-wide findings and caveats: Only 1 of 6 controls, but about 55% of the 18 coeliac samples, showed published gliadin-specific TRB sequences. According to the authors, this method cannot detect gliadin-specific T cells in an unbiased way.

Here immunoSEQ multiplex PCR was the method, and the copy in TCRdb shows in-frame clones only, minus some. Here the sample spans roughly 5,200 clones, approximately 75% being singletons. The genes are TRBV7-3 and TRBJ2-1, with a possible D match to TRBD1 (6 bases). This TCR was sampled from a woman aged 18-29 years with active celiac disease. Material: lamina propria lymphocytes from the gut. CDR3 sequence (DNA): TGTGCCAGCAGCTTAGAGAACAGGGCCACCACCGATGAGCAGTTCTTC. Translating gives CASSLENRATTDEQFF.